What follows are 31 T cell receptor beta chains derived from one specimen sequenced in a study of cytomegalovirus exposure and HLA in healthy donors. It was with 60 Vbeta and 13 Jbeta primers that the PCR ran. Libraries were prepared by immunoSEQ multiplex PCR; TCRdb keeps only in-frame clonotypes and omits some of them. This table has 180,000 or so clones, nearly 80% appearing once. Specimen: PBMCs. The receptor set was obtained from a man aged 45-60 years in good health and CMV-seropositive.

This clone was counted a few times. The sample has other DNA sequences that encode this CDR3 too. The rearrangement joins TRBV5-6 to TRBJ1-2, with TRBD1 identical over 7 bases. The junction had 2 bases not matched to a gene; V was cut back by 0 bases and J by 3 bases. CDR1 is SGHDT, CDR2 YYEEEE, per germline. The CDR3 has 14 amino acids. This chain's CDR3 is CASSLGTGDYGYTF. The CDR3 region has the DNA TGTGCCAGCAGCTTGGGGACAGGAGACTATGGCTACACCTTC.

The chain carries TRBV6-6 and TRBJ2-3; 7 nucleotides line up with TRBD1. Germline V gene data show CDR1 as MNHNY and CDR2 as SVGAGI (reference sequence). The CDR3 has 14 residues. V shed 6 bases and J 0 bases; nucleotides not matched to a gene: 3. The CDR3 coding sequence is TGTGCCAGCAGCTGGGACAGAAGCACAGATACGCAGTATTTT. Its protein product is CASSWDRSTDTQYF.

The V and J genes are TRBV7-9 and TRBJ1-5; D is unresolved. CDR1 is SEHNR and CDR2 is FQNEAQ in the germline V gene (reference sequence). V was pared by 1 base and J by 7 bases, with 8 bases between. The CDR3 length is 13 residues. The CDR3 sequence is CASSLGSWQPQHF. CDR3 DNA: TGTGCCAGCAGCTTAGGGAGTTGGCAGCCCCAGCATTTT.

The V gene is TRBV19, the J gene TRBJ1-2; D unresolved. Per germline, CDR1 LNHDA and CDR2 SQIVND (reference sequence). This CDR3 contains 11 residues. The CDR3, as DNA: TGTGCGATCAGCGATTACTATGGCTACACCTTC. Amino acid sequence: CAISDYYGYTF.

This chain joins TRBV18 and TRBJ2-7; D possibly corresponds to TRBD2 (5 bases). The CDR3 consists of 15 residues. Germline CDR1 KGHSH, CDR2 LQKENI. Deletions cut 3 bases from V and 3 bases from J, with 15 bases between. CDR3 bases: TGTGCCAGCTCACCCCTCCCCGGGGTTGGCTACGAGCAGTACGTC. This encodes CASSPLPGVGYEQYV.

The chain couples TRBV27 to TRBJ1-1; D ambiguous. CDR1 and CDR2 from the germline V gene are MNHEY and SMNVEV (reference sequence). Deletions cut 6 bases from V and 5 bases from J, with 19 bases between. This CDR3 is 15 amino acids long. CDR3 residues: CASRAAGGRMTEAFF. CDR3 nucleotides: TGTGCCAGCAGAGCGGCCGGAGGGAGGATGACTGAAGCTTTCTTT.

The chain joins TRBV5-6 to TRBJ1-3; 7 bases map to TRBD1. From germline, CDR1 is SGHDT and CDR2 YYEEEE. V lost 1 base and J lost 6; bases outside the gene matches: 10. The CDR3 is made up of 16 amino acids. The CDR3 coding sequence is TGTGCCAGCAGCTTGATGGGACAGCGAGCGATAAACACCATATATTTT. Protein product: CASSLMGQRAINTIYF.

J is TRBJ2-7 and V is TRBV6-4; 9 bases match TRBD1. The germline CDR1 and CDR2 sequences are MRHNA and SNTAGT. J gave up 6 bases and V 6 bases, and 6 bases lay outside the gene matches. The CDR3 contains 13 residues. The CDR3 spells CASSPGQGREQYV. CDR3 DNA: TGTGCCAGCAGCCCGGGACAGGGACGCGAGCAGTACGTC.

In this sample, this clone turned up a few times. The rearrangement links TRBV7-2 to TRBJ1-5; TRBD1 matches 7 bases. The CDR3 totals 15 residues. V gave up 4 bases and J gave up 3 bases; unmatched junction bases: 6. Germline V lookup: CDR1 SGHTA, CDR2 FQGNSA. CDR3 amino acids: CASSSRTGDNQPQHF. The CDR3 DNA follows: TGTGCCAGCAGCTCTCGGACAGGTGACAATCAGCCCCAGCATTTT.

CDR3 region: CASSLLSGRGSPLHF. CDR3 in DNA: TGTGCCAGCAGTTTATTATCAGGGCGGGGGTCACCCCTCCACTTT. The chain carries TRBV27 and TRBJ1-6, with D maybe TRBD1 (5 bases). The ends were cut back, 1 base at V and 10 bases at J, with 14 bases in the middle. This CDR3 region has 15 residues. In germline, CDR1 is MNHEY, CDR2 SMNVEV (reference sequence).

This rearrangement joins TRBV4-2 to TRBJ2-3; TRBD1 matches at 9 bases. V gave up 4 bases and J gave up 4 bases; unmatched junction bases: 6. The CDR3 is 15 residues long. Germline CDR1 and CDR2: LGHNA and YNFKEQ. The DNA of the CDR3 is TGTGCCAGCAGCCCCGGGGACAGGGAGGCAGATACGCAGTATTTT. Translation gives CASSPGDREADTQYF.

The chain has TRBV6-1 and TRBJ2-7; 11 bases fit TRBD1. The CDR3 runs to 15 residues. Per germline, CDR1 MNHNS and CDR2 SASEGT. The J segment lost 6 bases and the V segment lost 3 bases, leaving 7 bases of the junction unmatched. In nucleotides, the CDR3 is TGTGCCAGCAGTGACCTAGGGACAGGGGGTTTCGAGCAGTACGTC. Its translation: CASSDLGTGGFEQYV.

The V gene is TRBV5-5, the J gene TRBJ2-4; D is perhaps TRBD1 (5 bases). The CDR3 has 15 amino acids. Trimming removed 0 bases from V and 8 bases from J, with 15 bases in between. In germline, CDR1 is SGHKS, CDR2 YYEKEE (reference sequence). DNA of the CDR3: TGTGCCAGCAGCTTGGGGTTGGGCAGGGTTGACATTCAGTACTTC. It encodes CASSLGLGRVDIQYF.

The V and J genes are TRBV4-3 and TRBJ2-5; TRBD1 matches at 7 bases. The J call may be wrong; the DNA end is better matched by TRBJ2-7. Looked up from germline, CDR1 is LGHNA and CDR2 is YSLEER. This CDR3 has 18 residues. The CDR3 nucleotides read TGCGCCAGCAGCTACAAGGGGGCCTCGACAGGTTTTGTAGACGAGCAGTACTTC. It specifies CASSYKGASTGFVDEQYF.

The rearrangement links TRBV7-2 to TRBJ1-2; 7 bases are shared with TRBD1. The germline V gene has CDR1 SGHTA and CDR2 FQGNSA. With V trimmed by 5 bases and J by 4 bases, 13 bases remained unmatched. The CDR3 covers 16 residues. This chain's CDR3 is CASSLRQGGPSYGYTF. DNA for the CDR3: TGTGCCAGCAGCCTTCGGCAGGGGGGCCCCTCCTATGGCTACACCTTC.

The V and J genes are TRBV16 and TRBJ2-2; 11 bases line up with TRBD1. The V gene end was trimmed by 4 bases and the J gene end by 7 bases; junction bases not matched to a gene: 5. Per the germline V gene, CDR1 is KGHSY and CDR2 is FQNENV. The CDR3 runs 15 residues. CDR3: CASSLGQGAIGELFF. CDR3 nucleotides: TGTGCCAGCAGCCTTGGACAGGGGGCGATCGGGGAGCTGTTTTTT.

The chain couples TRBV11-2 to TRBJ2-5; 10 positions agree with TRBD2. The CDR3 totals 15 residues. CDR1 is SGHAT, CDR2 FQNNGV, per germline. V lost 2 bases and J lost 4; bases outside the gene matches: 4. The CDR3: CASSLSSGGGETQYF. DNA of the CDR3: TGTGCCAGCAGCTTATCTAGCGGGGGTGGAGAGACCCAGTACTTC.

The J gene is TRBJ1-5, the V gene TRBV19; 9 bases are a match to TRBD1. V was pared by 2 bases and J by 2 bases, with 10 bases of the junction left unmatched. CDR1 is LNHDA, CDR2 SQIVND, per germline (reference sequence). The CDR3 has 18 amino acids. The CDR3 region is CASSIRGDRVYGNQPQHF. In DNA form, the CDR3 reads TGTGCCAGTAGTATAAGGGGGGACAGGGTTTACGGCAATCAGCCCCAGCATTTT.

The rearrangement joins TRBV6-5 to TRBJ2-2; possibly TRBD1 for D (6 bases). CDR1 and CDR2 from the germline V gene are MNHEY and SVGAGI. Trimming stripped 6 bases from V and 1 base from J, with 12 bases between. This CDR3 comprises 15 residues. The CDR3 region is CASRADRRNTGELFF. The CDR3 bases are TGTGCCAGCAGAGCTGACAGGCGGAACACCGGGGAGCTGTTTTTT.

This chain joins TRBV10-2 and TRBJ1-5; D remains ambiguous. The germline CDR1 and CDR2 sequences are WSHSY and SAAADI. Trimming removed 4 bases at V and 7 bases at J, with 14 bases between. The CDR3 is made up of 14 amino acids. CDR3 DNA: TGCGCCAGCAGTGGCGCCAGGCCCTGGCAGCCCCAGCATTTT. This sequence encodes CASSGARPWQPQHF.

The V and J genes are TRBV19 and TRBJ2-7, with 7 bases that match TRBD1. The germline V gene encodes CDR1 LNHDA and CDR2 SQIVND (reference sequence). The CDR3 length is 14 residues. V dropped 6 bases and J dropped 0; count of bases not matched to a gene: 5. The DNA for the CDR3 is TGTGCCAGTAGCCCGACAGGGAACTCCTACGAGCAGTACTTC. Translated, it gives CASSPTGNSYEQYF.

The J gene is TRBJ2-7, the V gene TRBV19, with a tentative D call TRBD2 (5 bases). CDR1 is LNHDA, CDR2 SQIVND, per germline (reference sequence). V was cut by 5 bases and J by 3 bases, with 14 bases left in between. The CDR3 is 14 residues long. CDR3 DNA sequence: TGTGCCAGTAGTGTCCGGGATATGGGCTACGAGCAGTACTTC. Translation gives CASSVRDMGYEQYF.

In this sample, this clone turned up many times. The chain uses TRBV7-9 and TRBJ2-6; D is possibly TRBD1 (6 bases). The CDR3 contains 14 residues. Deletions cut 9 bases from V and 3 bases from J, with 12 bases between. The germline V gene has CDR1 SEHNR and CDR2 FQNEAQ (reference sequence). The CDR3 is CARSGADGANVLTF. Here the CDR3 DNA reads TGTGCCAGATCAGGGGCGGATGGGGCCAACGTCCTGACTTTC.

This sequence joins TRBV27 and TRBJ1-1; 8 nucleotides match TRBD1. Trimming cost V 2 bases and J 4 bases; bases outside gene matches: 12. Germline V gene lookup returns CDR1 MNHEY and CDR2 SMNVEV (reference sequence). CDR3 length: 17 amino acids. The CDR3 nucleotides are TGTGCCAGCAGTTTAGCGACAGGGGCGAAAACTACCACTGAAGCTTTCTTT. Translated, it gives CASSLATGAKTTTEAFF.

Only a few counts were recorded for this clone. This rearrangement joins TRBV28 to TRBJ2-7; the match to TRBD1 covers 7 bases. V was clipped by 4 bases and J by 5 bases; unmatched bases: 20. The CDR3 consists of 18 residues. Germline V gene data show CDR1 as MDHEN and CDR2 as SYDVKM. The chain's CDR3 is CASSSYKPSRGLTHEQYF. DNA for the CDR3: TGTGCCAGCAGTTCCTATAAGCCCTCAAGGGGGCTGACTCACGAGCAGTACTTC.

This clone appeared a single time. The chain employs TRBV6-6 and TRBJ1-6; TRBD1 matches at 7 bases. The V segment lost 7 bases and the J segment 6 bases; nucleotides outside the gene matches: 3. Germline CDR1 MNHNY, CDR2 SVGAGI (reference sequence). CDR3 size: 13 residues. The CDR3 nucleotides read TGTGCCAGCATTCGGGACAGTAATTCACCCCTCCACTTT. Translation: CASIRDSNSPLHF.

The gene calls are TRBV7-8 and TRBJ1-3; TRBD1 agrees at 7 bases. The CDR3 loop spans 14 amino acids. Trimming cost V 7 bases and J 5 bases; bases outside gene matches: 8. The germline V gene encodes CDR1 SGHVS and CDR2 FQNEAQ. The CDR3 coding sequence is TGTGCCAGCACCGGCCGACAGGGCCGAAACACCATATATTTT. Protein product: CASTGRQGRNTIYF.

The chain links TRBV19 to TRBJ1-3; no reliable D call. Germline V gene data show CDR1 as LNHDA and CDR2 as SQIVND (reference sequence). This CDR3 is built from 16 residues. Trimming took off 1 base at V and 0 bases at J, with 10 bases between the two ends. The CDR3 here is CASSIVGFNSGNTIYF. CDR3 sequence (DNA): TGTGCCAGTAGTATAGTCGGGTTTAACTCTGGAAACACCATATATTTT. Supplemented by reference TRBV19 and TRBJ1-3, the full variable domain reads DGGITQSPKYLFRKEGQNVTLSCEQNLNHDAMYWYRQDPGQGLRLIYYSQIVNDFQKGDIAEGYSVSREKKESFPLTVTSAQKNPTAFYLCASSIVGFNSGNTIYFGEGSWLTVV.

The V and J genes are TRBV7-8 and TRBJ2-3; D unclear. The CDR3 has 14 residues. The germline V gene has CDR1 SGHVS and CDR2 FQNEAQ. With 1 base removed from V and 1 base from J, the gap between germline ends came to 6 bases. CDR3: CASSLDQGTDTQYF. CDR3 DNA: TGTGCCAGCAGCTTAGACCAGGGCACAGATACGCAGTATTTT. The complete variable domain, with remaining parts taken from reference TRBV7-8 and TRBJ2-3, reads GAGVSQSPRYKVAKRGQDVALRCDPISGHVSLFWYQQALGQGPEFLTYFQNEAQLDKSGLPSDRFFAERPEGSVSTLKIQRTQQEDSAVYLCASSLDQGTDTQYFGPGTRLTVL.

The gene calls are TRBV27 and TRBJ1-6, with TRBD1 identical over 11 bases. Germline V CDR1 and CDR2: MNHEY, SMNVEV (reference sequence). The CDR3 has 15 amino acids. V shed 5 bases and J 9 bases; nucleotides not matched to a gene: 6. CDR3 sequence reads: CASSAWDRGTSPLHF. The CDR3 DNA sequence: TGTGCCAGCAGTGCCTGGGACAGGGGGACTTCACCCCTCCACTTT.

This chain connects TRBV9 to TRBJ2-7; 7 nucleotides align to TRBD1. Germline V gene lookup returns CDR1 SGDLS and CDR2 YYNGEE. Trimming at V came to 3 bases and at J to 4 bases, leaving 4 bases not matched to a gene. CDR3 length: 13 residues. The CDR3 loop is CASSGDSSYEQYF. The CDR3 nucleotides are TGTGCCAGCAGCGGGGACAGCAGTTACGAGCAGTACTTC.